The table lists the clone carrying this T cell receptor beta chain with a few counts. These data belong to a study of blood T cell repertoires in COVID-19. This CDR3 spans 16 amino acids. Germline V CDR1 and CDR2: SGHDT, YYEEEE. J lost 2 bases, V lost 4 bases, and 8 bases had no gene match. Measured with immunoSEQ multiplex PCR; TCRdb has only the in-frame clones, and not every one. The profile shows about 120,000 clones, roughly 87% of them singletons. The receptor's source is a human donor in a cohort sampled during active COVID-19. The sequencing input was peripheral blood. The chain recombines TRBV5-6 with TRBJ2-5, with 10 bases that match TRBD2. The CDR3 here is CASSKIAGGPQETQYF. The CDR3 DNA follows: TGTGCCAGCAGCAAAATAGCGGGAGGCCCGCAAGAGACCCAGTACTTC.